What follows are 2 T cell receptor beta chains derived from one specimen sequenced in a study of shared clonotypes between healthy human individuals (dated by TCRdb to 2020 to 2021). Receptors were amplified or captured by the immunoSEQ multiplex PCR assay. TCRdb re-hosts the immuneACCESS table, in-frame sequences only. Its copies lack some clones; in the studies checked, an unresolved V gene accounts for under half of them, and the cause for the rest is not known. For this sample there are 1,400,000 or so clones; just under 99% appear just once. Under 0.45% of the sample is taken by the ten largest. The sample was naive CD4+ T cells sorted from blood. The cell subset or site label for this specimen denotes: CD45RA+ positively selected. These receptors came from a man aged 30 to 45 in good health.

The J gene is TRBJ1-1, the V gene TRBV4-3; D is perhaps TRBD1 (6 bases). V lost 0 bases and J lost 7, with 12 bases in between. The CDR3 totals 14 residues. The germline V gene has CDR1 LGHNA and CDR2 YSLEER. This CDR3 is CASSQDERGGEAFF. The DNA for the CDR3 is TGCGCCAGCAGCCAAGATGAGAGGGGGGGTGAAGCTTTCTTT.

The J gene is TRBJ1-4, the V gene TRBV6-5, with no clear D. Germline loops: CDR1 MNHEY, CDR2 SVGAGI. The ends were cut back, 2 bases at V and 8 bases at J, with 12 bases in the middle. This CDR3 spans 14 amino acids. The CDR3 bases are TGTGCCAGCAGTTACATCCCCGTTGGGGAAAAACTGTTTTTT. Protein sequence: CASSYIPVGEKLFF.